The clone carrying this TCR beta chain came up once. The data stem from a study of tumor-infiltrating lymphocytes in localized non-small cell lung cancer. The V gene lost 4 bases and the J gene lost 6 bases, with 18 bases spanning the gap. CDR3 length: 15 residues. The germline V gene has CDR1 SGHNT and CDR2 YYREEE (reference sequence). Sequenced by immunoSEQ multiplex PCR; TCRdb stores in-frame clones only, minus some. This sample has approximately 17,000 clones, with around 75% found just once. The chain is built from TRBV5-4 and TRBJ2-3; D may be TRBD1 or TRBD2 (8 bases each). Source material: lung tumor tissue. The TCR comes from a human donor with non-small cell lung cancer. The CDR3 loop reads CASSSRGPGGDTQYF. CDR3 nucleotides: TGTGCCAGCAGCAGCAGGGGGCCGGGGGGGGATACGCAGTATTTT.